This is a list of T cell receptor beta chains from one sample in a study of cytomegalovirus exposure and HLA in healthy donors. Some clones are missing from TCRdb's copy, which holds only in-frame ones; the method was immunoSEQ multiplex PCR. The sample includes about 200,000 clones, around 83% of them seen just once. Sequenced material: PBMCs. Receptors were obtained from a girl aged 10 to 17 in good health and CMV-seronegative. Both conserved end residues are part of each CDR3. A D gene is named only where the DNA matches it firmly. The size field is filled for only some rows; it gives once, few, many or a size class.

j_gene: TRBJ2-2
abundance: few
d_gene: NA
v_gene: TRBV28
CDR3nt: TGTGCCAGCAGTCGCGGGGATCTCGCCGGGGAGCTGTTTTTT
CDR3aa: CASSRGDLAGELFF

j_gene: TRBJ1-1
abundance: NA
d_gene: NA
v_gene: TRBV18
CDR3nt: TGTGCCAGCTCACCATCACTTCGTCGGAACACTGAAGCTTTCTTT
CDR3aa: CASSPSLRRNTEAFF

j_gene: TRBJ1-4
abundance: NA
d_gene: NA
v_gene: TRBV7-2
CDR3nt: TGTGCCAGCAGCCCGCGTTTCGCAACTAATGAAAAACTGTTTTTT
CDR3aa: CASSPRFATNEKLFF

j_gene: TRBJ2-3
abundance: NA
d_gene: NA
v_gene: TRBV29-1
CDR3nt: TGCAGCGTTGAACTAGAGGCAGATACGCAGTATTTT
CDR3aa: CSVELEADTQYF

j_gene: TRBJ2-7
abundance: NA
d_gene: TRBD1
v_gene: TRBV4-1
CDR3nt: TGCGCCAGCAGCCGAGCCGCGGACAGGGGGGACGAGCAGTACTTC
CDR3aa: CASSRAADRGDEQYF

j_gene: TRBJ2-3
abundance: NA
d_gene: TRBD2
v_gene: TRBV7-2
CDR3nt: TGTGCCAGCAGCTTAGAACCGGGAGCGGGGGTAGATACGCAGTATTTT
CDR3aa: CASSLEPGAGVDTQYF

j_gene: TRBJ2-2
abundance: NA
d_gene: NA
v_gene: TRBV19
CDR3nt: TGTGCCAGTAGTATACCCCTTAACACCGGGGAGCTGTTTTTT
CDR3aa: CASSIPLNTGELFF

j_gene: TRBJ1-1
abundance: few
d_gene: TRBD1
v_gene: TRBV7-9
CDR3nt: TGTGCCAGCAGCGCGGGACAGGTGAACACTGAAGCTTTCTTT
CDR3aa: CASSAGQVNTEAFF

j_gene: TRBJ1-1
abundance: NA
d_gene: TRBD1
v_gene: TRBV6-5
CDR3nt: TGTGCCAGCAGTCGAGGGGGCCCTGAAGCTTTCTTT
CDR3aa: CASSRGGPEAFF

j_gene: TRBJ2-6
abundance: few
d_gene: TRBD2
v_gene: TRBV5-4
CDR3nt: TGTGCCAGCAGCTTCCAAGCGGGAGATACTGGGGCCAACGTCCTGACTTTC
CDR3aa: CASSFQAGDTGANVLTF

j_gene: TRBJ2-3
abundance: NA
d_gene: TRBD2
v_gene: TRBV11-2
CDR3nt: TGTGCCAGCAGTTTCGGGACTAGAGGCACAGATACGCAGTATTTT
CDR3aa: CASSFGTRGTDTQYF

j_gene: TRBJ1-3
abundance: NA
d_gene: NA
v_gene: TRBV15
CDR3nt: TGTGCCACCAGCAGAGACAGGGCAAGAGGAAACACCATATATTTT
CDR3aa: CATSRDRARGNTIYF

j_gene: TRBJ2-7
abundance: NA
d_gene: NA
v_gene: TRBV30
CDR3nt: TGTGCCTGGAGTGTACAGGTCGGGCGGGGGCCGTACTTC
CDR3aa: CAWSVQVGRGPYF

j_gene: TRBJ2-2
abundance: once
d_gene: NA
v_gene: TRBV7-9
CDR3nt: TGTGCCAGCAGCCCACGGGGAAAAAACACCGGGGAGCTGTTTTTT
CDR3aa: CASSPRGKNTGELFF

j_gene: TRBJ2-3
abundance: NA
d_gene: TRBD1
v_gene: TRBV9
CDR3nt: TGTGCCAGCAGCGTAGAGGGACAGGGTTTAATAGATACGCAGTATTTT
CDR3aa: CASSVEGQGLIDTQYF

j_gene: TRBJ2-7
abundance: once
d_gene: NA
v_gene: TRBV9
CDR3nt: TGTGCCAGCAGCGGGCGGATACCCCCCTACGAGCAGTACTTC
CDR3aa: CASSGRIPPYEQYF

j_gene: TRBJ2-1
abundance: NA
d_gene: TRBD2
v_gene: TRBV7-6
CDR3nt: TGTGCCAGCAGCTTAGGGGTCGCTGCTAGCGGGACCCACAATGAGCAGTTCTTC
CDR3aa: CASSLGVAASGTHNEQFF

j_gene: TRBJ1-1
abundance: NA
d_gene: TRBD1
v_gene: TRBV15
CDR3nt: TGTGCCACCAGCAGAGCGCAGGGGGAACTCACTGAAGCTTTCTTT
CDR3aa: CATSRAQGELTEAFF

j_gene: TRBJ1-2
abundance: NA
d_gene: NA
v_gene: TRBV27
CDR3nt: TGTGCCAGCAGTACCCTACAGGGAGCTAACTATGGCTACACCTTC
CDR3aa: CASSTLQGANYGYTF

j_gene: TRBJ2-7
abundance: few
d_gene: NA
v_gene: TRBV5-4
CDR3nt: TGTGCCAGCAGCTTTGACAGTGCGGGAGAGCAGTACTTC
CDR3aa: CASSFDSAGEQYF

j_gene: TRBJ1-4
abundance: few
d_gene: NA
v_gene: TRBV7-5
CDR3nt: TGTGCCAGAAGCTGGGCCAGGGGTCGGCTGGTAAAACTGTTTTTT
CDR3aa: CARSWARGRLVKLFF

j_gene: TRBJ2-2
abundance: NA
d_gene: TRBD1
v_gene: TRBV5-1
CDR3nt: TGCGCCAGCGGAAACCGGGACAGAAACACCGGGGAGCTGTTTTTT
CDR3aa: CASGNRDRNTGELFF

j_gene: TRBJ1-2
abundance: once
d_gene: TRBD1
v_gene: TRBV19
CDR3nt: TGTGCCAGTACACACCGGGACAGGTTATTTGGCTACACCTTC
CDR3aa: CASTHRDRLFGYTF

j_gene: TRBJ1-2
abundance: NA
d_gene: NA
v_gene: TRBV19
CDR3nt: TGTGCCAGTAGTATACGCTCGACAGCGAACGGGGGCTACACCTTC
CDR3aa: CASSIRSTANGGYTF

j_gene: TRBJ2-1
abundance: few
d_gene: TRBD2
v_gene: TRBV6-5
CDR3nt: TGTGCCAGCAGTGCCTCTAGCGGGGGGATCAATGAGCAGTTCTTC
CDR3aa: CASSASSGGINEQFF

j_gene: TRBJ2-5
abundance: NA
d_gene: TRBD2
v_gene: TRBV4-2
CDR3nt: TGTGCCAGCAGCCAAAGTCGAGGACTAGCGGGATCGGAAGAGCAGTACTTC
CDR3aa: CASSQSRGLAGSEEQYF

j_gene: TRBJ2-7
abundance: NA
d_gene: TRBD1
v_gene: TRBV7-8
CDR3nt: TGTGCCAGCAGCAACAGGGGTAACTACGAGCAGTACTTC
CDR3aa: CASSNRGNYEQYF

j_gene: TRBJ1-1
abundance: few
d_gene: NA
v_gene: TRBV2
CDR3nt: TGTGCCAGCAGACTACAGGGTTTAGGGGACACTGAAGCTTTCTTT
CDR3aa: CASRLQGLGDTEAFF

j_gene: TRBJ2-1
abundance: NA
d_gene: NA
v_gene: TRBV30
CDR3nt: TGTGCCTGGAGTCACCAGGGGCAGTTCTTC
CDR3aa: CAWSHQGQFF

j_gene: TRBJ2-1
abundance: NA
d_gene: TRBD2
v_gene: TRBV5-4
CDR3nt: TGTGCCAGCAGCTTTAGCGGGGGGAGCTACAATGAGCAGTTCTTC
CDR3aa: CASSFSGGSYNEQFF

j_gene: TRBJ2-3
abundance: NA
d_gene: NA
v_gene: TRBV27
CDR3nt: TGTGCCAGCAGTTTTTCCGGGACACGGAGCACAGATACGCAGTATTTT
CDR3aa: CASSFSGTRSTDTQYF

j_gene: TRBJ1-2
abundance: NA
d_gene: NA
v_gene: TRBV28
CDR3nt: TGTGCCAGCAGAGTGTCCGACCGGGGTTACGGCTACACCTTC
CDR3aa: CASRVSDRGYGYTF

j_gene: TRBJ2-5
abundance: NA
d_gene: NA
v_gene: TRBV7-8
CDR3nt: TGTGCCAGCAGCCAATTGGCCCCAGGTTCCCGGGAGACCCAGTACTTC
CDR3aa: CASSQLAPGSRETQYF

j_gene: TRBJ1-2
abundance: NA
d_gene: TRBD1
v_gene: TRBV28
CDR3nt: TGTGCCAGCAGTCTGGGTGAGGGACAGGTGGGGGGCTACACCTTC
CDR3aa: CASSLGEGQVGGYTF

j_gene: TRBJ2-1
abundance: once
d_gene: NA
v_gene: TRBV27
CDR3nt: TGTGCCAGCAGTCTGTTCGGTGAGCAGTTCTTC
CDR3aa: CASSLFGEQFF

j_gene: TRBJ1-1
abundance: NA
d_gene: TRBD1
v_gene: TRBV10-2
CDR3nt: TGCGCCAGCAGTGCGGGACCGGGACAGGGGGATAGGACTGAAGCTTTCTTT
CDR3aa: CASSAGPGQGDRTEAFF

j_gene: TRBJ2-1
abundance: NA
d_gene: TRBD2
v_gene: TRBV29-1
CDR3nt: TGCAGCGCGACTAGCGGGGGGGGAGATGAGCAGTTCTTC
CDR3aa: CSATSGGGDEQFF

j_gene: TRBJ1-2
abundance: NA
d_gene: NA
v_gene: TRBV28
CDR3nt: TGTGCCAGCAGTGAACCCACGGGGGGATGGGATTATGGCTACACCTTC
CDR3aa: CASSEPTGGWDYGYTF

j_gene: TRBJ1-1
abundance: NA
d_gene: TRBD1
v_gene: TRBV15
CDR3nt: TGTGCCACCAGCAGAGAAGGGACAGGGACCGAAGCTTTCTTT
CDR3aa: CATSREGTGTEAFF

j_gene: TRBJ1-1
abundance: NA
d_gene: NA
v_gene: TRBV27
CDR3nt: TGTGCCAGCAGTTTATCTAATCAGGACACTGAAGCTTTCTTT
CDR3aa: CASSLSNQDTEAFF

j_gene: TRBJ1-2
abundance: NA
d_gene: TRBD1
v_gene: TRBV9
CDR3nt: TGTGCCAGCAGCAAACGCGACAGGGATGGTTATGGCTACACCTTC
CDR3aa: CASSKRDRDGYGYTF

j_gene: TRBJ1-1
abundance: NA
d_gene: TRBD1
v_gene: TRBV4-1
CDR3nt: TGCGCCAGCAGCCAAGATGGAAGGGGGCACACTGAAGCTTTCTTT
CDR3aa: CASSQDGRGHTEAFF

j_gene: TRBJ1-2
abundance: once
d_gene: NA
v_gene: TRBV7-8
CDR3nt: TGTGCCAGCAGCTCCCATCAACAGGGAAGTAACTATGGCTACACCTTC
CDR3aa: CASSSHQQGSNYGYTF

j_gene: TRBJ1-1
abundance: NA
d_gene: NA
v_gene: TRBV19
CDR3nt: TGTGCCAGTACCTCCGGGAGGGAGAACACTGAAGCTTTCTTT
CDR3aa: CASTSGRENTEAFF

j_gene: TRBJ1-1
abundance: few
d_gene: TRBD1
v_gene: TRBV5-4
CDR3nt: TGTGCCAGCAGTGGACAGGGGCGGAACACTGAAGCTTTCTTT
CDR3aa: CASSGQGRNTEAFF